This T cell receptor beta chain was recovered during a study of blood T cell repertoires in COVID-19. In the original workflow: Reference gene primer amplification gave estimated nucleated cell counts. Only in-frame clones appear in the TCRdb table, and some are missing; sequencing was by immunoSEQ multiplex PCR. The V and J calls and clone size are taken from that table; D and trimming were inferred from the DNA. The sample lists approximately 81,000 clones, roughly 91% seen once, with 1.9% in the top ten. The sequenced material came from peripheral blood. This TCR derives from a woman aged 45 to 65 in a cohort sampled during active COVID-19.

CDR3 DNA: TGCGCCAGCAAGGGGGAAGATACGCAGTATTTT. It codes for CASKGEDTQYF. The J gene is TRBJ2-3, the V gene TRBV5-1; TRBD1 might be the D (6 bases). In germline, CDR1 is SGHRS, CDR2 YFSETQ. The CDR3 totals 11 residues. Deletions cut 6 bases from V and 5 bases from J, with 7 bases between.